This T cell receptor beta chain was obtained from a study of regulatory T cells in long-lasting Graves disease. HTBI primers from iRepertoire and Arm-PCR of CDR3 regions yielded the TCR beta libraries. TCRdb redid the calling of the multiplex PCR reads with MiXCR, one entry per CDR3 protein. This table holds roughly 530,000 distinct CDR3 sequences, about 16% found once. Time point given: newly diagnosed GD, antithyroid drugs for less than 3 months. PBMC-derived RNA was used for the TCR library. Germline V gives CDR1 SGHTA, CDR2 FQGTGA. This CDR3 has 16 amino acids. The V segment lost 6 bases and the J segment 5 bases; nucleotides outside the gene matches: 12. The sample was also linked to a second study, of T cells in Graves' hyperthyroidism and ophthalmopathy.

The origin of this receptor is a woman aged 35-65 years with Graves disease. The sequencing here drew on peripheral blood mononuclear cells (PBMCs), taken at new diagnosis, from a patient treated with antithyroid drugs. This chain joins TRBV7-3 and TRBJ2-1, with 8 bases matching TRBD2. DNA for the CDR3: TGTGCCAGCAGGCCATCAAGGGTAGCGGGGAACAATGAGCAGTTCTTC. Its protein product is CASRPSRVAGNNEQFF. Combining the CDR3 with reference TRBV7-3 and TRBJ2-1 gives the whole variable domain GAGVSQTPSNKVTEKGKYVELRCDPISGHTALYWYRQSLGQGPEFLIYFQGTGAADDSGLPNDRFFAVRPEGSVSTLKIQRTERGDSAVYLCASRPSRVAGNNEQFFGPGTRLTVL.